A selection of T cell receptor beta chains follows, all from one sample in a study of shared clonotypes between healthy human individuals. Sequencing used immunoSEQ multiplex PCR; TCRdb keeps in-frame clones, though not all of them. The data show 2 million to 3 million clones, with 93% seen just once and approximately 0.37% held by the top ten. Sequenced sample: naive CD4+ T cells from PBMCs. These receptors all stem from a man in his late teens or twenties in good health. Some clones in this sample may be carry-over from other donors' samples. The CDR3 runs from the conserved cysteine through the conserved F or W. Each record gives: D gene, J gene, clone size, V gene, CDR3 protein, CDR3 DNA. The D gene is left open where the match is weak. For some rows the clone size is stated as once, few or many, or as a class when expanded; others skip it.

>TRBD1|TRBJ1-4|-|TRBV7-8
CASSGNRGFSEKLFF
TGTGCCAGCAGCGGAAACAGGGGCTTTAGCGAAAAACTGTTTTTT
>-|TRBJ2-1|-|TRBV28
CASTNRYNEQFF
TGTGCCAGCACGAATCGTTACAATGAGCAGTTCTTC
>-|TRBJ1-2|-|TRBV5-4
CASSLDAYGYTF
TGTGCCAGCAGCTTGGATGCCTATGGCTACACCTTC
>-|TRBJ1-5|-|TRBV18
CASSWGTIDSNQPQHF
TGTGCCAGCTCTTGGGGGACAATAGATAGCAATCAGCCCCAGCATTTT
>-|TRBJ1-1|-|TRBV28
CASSPGVGTEAFF
TGTGCCAGCAGTCCGGGGGTAGGGACTGAAGCTTTCTTT
>TRBD2|TRBJ2-2|-|TRBV5-1
CASSPIAGGIGELFF
TGCGCCAGCAGCCCAATAGCGGGAGGAATCGGGGAGCTGTTTTTT
>-|TRBJ1-2|-|TRBV18
CASSPARLGVILANYGYTF
TGTGCCAGCTCACCAGCCCGCTTGGGGGTCATCTTAGCTAACTATGGCTACACCTTC
>TRBD1|TRBJ1-2|-|TRBV11-2
CASSQGGTGAIYGYTF
TGTGCCAGCAGCCAGGGGGGGACAGGAGCCATCTATGGCTACACCTTC
>-|TRBJ1-5|-|TRBV28
CASSLSFGDQPQHF
TGTGCCAGCAGTTTAAGTTTTGGGGATCAGCCCCAGCATTTT
>-|TRBJ2-2|-|TRBV7-3
CASTSLNTGELFF
TGTGCCAGCACCTCATTAAACACCGGGGAGCTGTTTTTT
>-|TRBJ2-7|-|TRBV28
CASSFTGKVTNYEQYF
TGTGCCAGCAGTTTCACAGGGAAGGTAACCAACTACGAGCAGTACTTC
>TRBD1|TRBJ1-2|once|TRBV19
CASSSNRGLHGYTF
TGTGCCAGTAGTAGTAACAGGGGGCTACATGGCTACACCTTC
>-|TRBJ2-5|-|TRBV28
CASSAGSTAQETQYF
TGTGCCAGCAGCGCGGGGAGTACAGCCCAAGAGACCCAGTACTTC
>-|TRBJ1-2|few|TRBV28
CASSLVAQGYGYTF
TGTGCCAGCAGTTTAGTTGCGCAGGGCTATGGCTACACCTTC
>TRBD2|TRBJ2-7|-|TRBV29-1
CSVYKLAGLSYEQYF
TGCAGCGTTTATAAACTAGCGGGCCTGTCCTACGAGCAGTACTTC
>-|TRBJ1-3|few|TRBV4-2
CASSQDPTEGNTIYF
TGTGCCAGCAGCCAAGATCCAACCGAAGGAAACACCATATATTTT
>TRBD1|TRBJ2-5|-|TRBV5-4
CASTPGTGSQETQYF
TGTGCCAGCACCCCAGGGACAGGGTCCCAAGAGACCCAGTACTTC
>TRBD2|TRBJ2-7|-|TRBV10-3
CAISIAGNEYEQYF
TGTGCCATCAGTATAGCGGGGAACGAATACGAGCAGTACTTC
>-|TRBJ1-5|-|TRBV19
CASSIYRNSNQPQHF
TGTGCCAGTAGTATATACAGAAATAGCAATCAGCCCCAGCATTTT
>-|TRBJ1-1|few|TRBV11-1
CASSLAGGAGTEAFF
TGTGCCAGCAGCTTAGCCGGGGGAGCCGGCACTGAAGCTTTCTTT
>-|TRBJ1-1|few|TRBV4-1
CASSQGSNTEAFF
TGCGCCAGCAGCCAAGGGTCGAACACTGAAGCTTTCTTT
>TRBD2|TRBJ2-1|-|TRBV7-3
CASSIGTTHEQFF
TGTGCCAGCAGCATCGGGACTACGCATGAGCAGTTCTTC
>-|TRBJ2-3|-|TRBV28
CASSSTDTQYF
TGTGCCAGCAGTTCCACAGATACGCAGTATTTT
>TRBD1|TRBJ1-2|-|TRBV4-2
CASTIGPGQGLRGYTF
TGTGCCAGCACAATTGGACCGGGACAGGGGCTACGTGGCTACACCTTC
>-|TRBJ2-3|-|TRBV4-2
CASSQESRPSTDTQYF
TGTGCCAGCAGCCAAGAATCCAGGCCCAGCACAGATACGCAGTATTTT
>-|TRBJ2-5|-|TRBV7-8
CASSLVRQAGTQYF
TGTGCCAGCAGCTTAGTACGGCAAGCGGGGACCCAGTACTTC
>-|TRBJ1-1|once|TRBV7-3
CASSSGGGVPAEAFF
TGTGCCAGCAGCTCGGGCGGGGGAGTTCCCGCTGAAGCTTTCTTT
>-|TRBJ2-1|-|TRBV19
CASSIAGVVEQFF
TGTGCCAGTAGTATAGCAGGGGTGGTTGAGCAGTTCTTC
>-|TRBJ2-5|-|TRBV9
CASSVSGYNKETQYF
TGTGCCAGCAGCGTATCAGGATACAACAAAGAGACCCAGTACTTC
>-|TRBJ1-2|-|TRBV7-9
CASTKGEASGYTF
TGTGCCAGCACCAAAGGGGAGGCTAGTGGCTACACCTTC
>-|TRBJ1-2|-|TRBV6-6
CASSYSTNYGYTF
TGTGCCAGCAGTTACTCGACAAACTATGGCTACACCTTC
>-|TRBJ1-5|few|TRBV5-8
CASRAGTHNQPQHF
TGTGCCAGCAGGGCCGGGACACACAATCAGCCCCAGCATTTT
>-|TRBJ1-5|-|TRBV21-1
CASSKEISDTDNQPQHF
TGTGCCAGCAGCAAAGAGATCTCGGATACCGACAATCAGCCCCAGCATTTT
>-|TRBJ1-2|-|TRBV30
CAWSVGGGNGYTF
TGTGCCTGGAGTGTAGGGGGTGGGAATGGCTACACCTTC
>-|TRBJ1-5|-|TRBV19
CASSMRRNNQPQHF
TGTGCCAGTAGTATGCGGCGTAACAATCAGCCCCAGCATTTT
>TRBD1|TRBJ1-3|-|TRBV5-1
CASTPGGTGENTIYF
TGCGCCAGCACCCCAGGAGGGACAGGGGAAAACACCATATATTTT
>-|TRBJ2-1|-|TRBV6-7
CASSPFGGFNEQFF
TGTGCCAGCAGTCCTTTTGGGGGATTCAACGAGCAGTTCTTC
>-|TRBJ1-1|few|TRBV2
CASSAPGLGTEAFF
TGTGCCAGCAGTGCCCCGGGACTTGGGACTGAAGCTTTCTTT
>-|TRBJ2-3|-|TRBV9
CASSPRRTGEDTQYF
TGTGCCAGCAGCCCCCGCCGAACAGGTGAAGATACGCAGTATTTT
>TRBD2|TRBJ2-7|-|TRBV30
CAWREDPSGRAGEQYF
TGTGCCTGGAGGGAGGACCCTAGCGGGAGGGCGGGTGAGCAGTACTTC
>TRBD1|TRBJ2-5|-|TRBV6-5
CASRRDRVQETQYF
TGTGCCAGCAGAAGGGACAGGGTACAAGAGACCCAGTACTTC
>-|TRBJ1-3|once|TRBV5-1
CASSLAGVGNTIYF
TGCGCCAGCAGCTTGGCGGGGGTTGGAAACACCATATATTTT
>-|TRBJ1-2|-|TRBV28
CASSLRDGYTF
TGTGCCAGCAGTTTGCGGGACGGCTACACCTTC
>-|TRBJ1-1|-|TRBV4-2
CASSQVEGGIEAFF
TGTGCCAGCAGCCAAGTAGAAGGGGGAATTGAAGCTTTCTTT
>-|TRBJ1-2|-|TRBV6-1
CASSRSYASGYTF
TGTGCCAGCAGTAGAAGCTATGCTAGTGGCTACACCTTC
>-|TRBJ2-3|once|TRBV10-2
CASTLGWFADTQYF
TGCGCCAGCACACTAGGGTGGTTCGCAGATACGCAGTATTTT